The 10 T cell receptor beta chains below were found in one sample sequenced in a study of OX40 agonist ivuxolimab in advanced cancers. Here immunoSEQ multiplex PCR was the method, and the copy in TCRdb shows in-frame clones only, minus some. The sample contains approximately 40,000 clones, about 92% of which appear only once. The source was CD4+ or CD8+ T cells sorted from blood, collected in a trial of the OX40 agonist ivuxolimab. These TCRs come from an adult with an advanced solid tumor such as melanoma, head and neck, liver or kidney cancer.

The genes are TRBV5-6 and TRBJ2-1, with TRBD2 matching 11 bases. Germline V gene lookup returns CDR1 SGHDT and CDR2 YYEEEE. The CDR3 has 17 amino acids. The V segment lost 3 bases and the J segment 4 bases; nucleotides outside the gene matches: 9. CDR3 residues: CASSWGVLAGEYNEQFF. The CDR3 region has the DNA TGTGCCAGCAGCTGGGGGGTACTAGCGGGAGAGTACAATGAGCAGTTCTTC.

The chain recombines TRBV7-3 with TRBJ2-4, with a tentative D call TRBD2 (5 bases). Germline V gives CDR1 SGHTA, CDR2 FQGTGA. The V gene lost 11 bases and the J gene lost 0 bases, with 14 bases spanning the gap. The CDR3 has 14 amino acids. In DNA, the CDR3 is TGTGCCCGGGATGTCCCCTTAGCCAAAAACATTCAGTACTTC. It codes for CARDVPLAKNIQYF.

V usage is TRBV7-9 and J usage is TRBJ1-1; TRBD1 might be the D (5 bases). This CDR3 is built from 12 residues. The V end was cut by 8 bases, the J end by 6 bases, with 13 bases between. Per germline, CDR1 SEHNR and CDR2 FQNEAQ (reference sequence). CDR3: CASWEGSAEAFF. In DNA form, the CDR3 reads TGTGCCAGCTGGGAGGGGTCGGCTGAAGCTTTCTTT.

The rearrangement links TRBV2 to TRBJ2-2; 15 bases align to TRBD2. The CDR3 sequence is 14 residues long. Germline values: CDR1 SNHLY, CDR2 FYNNEI. V shed 11 bases, J shed 4 bases, and the junction held 2 bases outside the gene matches. The CDR3 reads CAGGLAGGTGELFF. The CDR3 nucleotides read TGTGCCGGGGGACTAGCGGGAGGCACCGGGGAGCTGTTTTTT.

This clone was detected only once. This chain connects TRBV6-1 to TRBJ2-6; a weak D match, TRBD1 (6 bases). V dropped 4 bases and J dropped 1 base, with 11 bases sitting between them. The CDR3 is made up of 16 amino acids. Per the germline V gene, CDR1 is MNHNS and CDR2 is SASEGT. CDR3 sequence (DNA): TGTGCCAGCAGTGCGTGGGACAAATCTGGGGCCAACGTCCTGACTTTC. Translated: CASSAWDKSGANVLTF.

This chain joins TRBV7-8 and TRBJ2-6; unclear D gene. The CDR3 has 19 amino acids. Germline CDR1 reads SGHVS; CDR2 reads FQNEAQ. V was trimmed by 8 bases and J by 0 bases, leaving 23 bases between them. CDR3 sequence (DNA): TGTGCCAGCTCCTACTTAAATTCAGCGTCCAGCTCTGGGGCCAACGTCCTGACTTTC. Translation gives CASSYLNSASSSGANVLTF.

This sequence joins TRBV6-5 and TRBJ2-1; 10 bases align to TRBD2. The CDR3 has 15 residues. Germline-derived CDR1 and CDR2 are MNHEY and SVGAGI. The V gene end was trimmed by 6 bases and the J gene end by 0 bases; junction bases not matched to a gene: 2. In DNA form, the CDR3 reads TGTGCCAGCAGAGCTAGCGGGAGCTCCTACAATGAGCAGTTCTTC. Encoded protein: CASRASGSSYNEQFF.

The chain employs TRBV19 and TRBJ2-2; no definite D call. Trimming pared 5 bases from V and 7 bases from J, leaving 14 bases between. The germline V gene has CDR1 LNHDA and CDR2 SQIVND (reference sequence). The CDR3 sequence is 14 residues long. In DNA form, the CDR3 reads TGTGCCAGTAGTCACTCGGACGGCAACGGGGAGCTGTTTTTT. Translated, it gives CASSHSDGNGELFF.

This sequence joins TRBV5-6 and TRBJ2-2; unclear D gene. The germline gives CDR1 SGHDT, CDR2 YYEEEE. Trimming pared 1 base from V and 9 bases from J, leaving 7 bases between. CDR3 size: 12 residues. CDR3 protein: CASSLRFRELFF. In DNA form, the CDR3 reads TGTGCCAGCAGCTTGAGATTCCGGGAGCTGTTTTTT.

V and J are TRBV5-6 and TRBJ2-1, with D perhaps TRBD2 (6 bases). Per germline, CDR1 SGHDT and CDR2 YYEEEE. This CDR3 has 15 residues. V gave up 4 bases and J gave up 2 bases, with 13 bases separating them. The CDR3 here is CASSLGGFPYNEQFF. For the CDR3, the DNA is TGTGCCAGCAGCCTGGGGGGTTTCCCCTACAATGAGCAGTTCTTC.